These 18 T cell receptor beta chains originate from one sample sequenced in a study of cytomegalovirus exposure and HLA in healthy donors. This PCR relied on a set of 60 Vbeta primers and 13 Jbeta primers. TCRdb keeps only in-frame clones here, not all; method: immunoSEQ multiplex PCR. In the table there are tens of thousands of clones, roughly 44% of which are singletons. The material sequenced was PBMCs. The receptor source for this set is a woman between 45 and 60 years old in good health and CMV-seronegative.

This clone was counted a few times. The chain recombines TRBV7-8 with TRBJ2-2, with D possibly matching TRBD2 (5 bases). The CDR3 length is 13 residues. The V and J ends lost 4 bases and 7 bases respectively, with 10 bases between them. Germline V gives CDR1 SGHVS, CDR2 FQNEAQ. In DNA form, the CDR3 reads TGTGCCAGCAGCTCCGACGCGGGCGGGGAGCTGTTTTTT. Amino acid sequence: CASSSDAGGELFF.

This chain joins TRBV5-5 and TRBJ2-2, with 11 positions matching TRBD1. V shed 6 bases and J 4 bases; nucleotides not matched to a gene: 5. The V gene's germline CDR1 is SGHKS and CDR2 YYEKEE (reference sequence). The CDR3 covers 15 residues. The CDR3 loop reads CASTRDRGTTGELFF. Written as DNA, the CDR3 is TGTGCCAGCACCCGGGACAGGGGGACCACCGGGGAGCTGTTTTTT. Full variable domain (missing parts from reference TRBV5-5 and TRBJ2-2): DAGVTQSPTHLIKTRGQQVTLRCSPISGHKSVSWYQQVLGQGPQFIFQYYEKEERGRGNFPDRFSARQFPNYSSELNVNALLLGDSALYLCASTRDRGTTGELFFGEGSRLTVL.

The chain recombines TRBV5-1 with TRBJ2-2, with D maybe TRBD2 (6 bases). The germline V gene has CDR1 SGHRS and CDR2 YFSETQ. This CDR3 has 15 amino acids. The V and J ends lost 1 base and 2 bases respectively, with 9 bases between them. CDR3 in amino acids: CASSLNAGNTGELFF. As DNA, the CDR3 is TGCGCCAGCAGCTTGAACGCGGGAAACACCGGGGAGCTGTTTTTT.

The chain recombines TRBV9 with TRBJ1-2; 8 bases map to TRBD1. The CDR3 length is 13 residues. Germline-derived CDR1 and CDR2 are SGDLS and YYNGEE. The J segment lost 6 bases and the V segment lost 1 base, leaving 2 bases of the junction unmatched. This chain's CDR3 is CASSVLTGDGYTF. Written as DNA, the CDR3 is TGTGCCAGCAGCGTATTGACAGGGGATGGCTACACCTTC.

V usage is TRBV6-1 and J usage is TRBJ2-1; TRBD2 matches 7 bases. J gave up 3 bases and V 1 base, and 6 bases lay outside the gene matches. Germline V gene data show CDR1 as MNHNS and CDR2 as SASEGT. This CDR3 has 16 residues. CDR3 coding DNA: TGTGCCAGCAGTGAAGGAGTGGCGGGGGACTACAATGAGCAGTTCTTC. It encodes CASSEGVAGDYNEQFF.

V is TRBV4-1 and J is TRBJ1-2, with a weak D call TRBD1 (6 bases). This CDR3 is built from 15 residues. CDR1 MGHRA and CDR2 YSYEKL come from the germline V gene. With 1 base removed from V and 3 bases from J, the gap between germline ends came to 12 bases. CDR3 nucleotide sequence: TGCGCCAGCAGCCAAGTGCCCCAGGGGTACTATGGCTACACCTTC. Protein sequence: CASSQVPQGYYGYTF.

This chain links TRBV7-9 with TRBJ1-4; 8 nucleotides align to TRBD1. CDR3 length: 16 residues. In germline, CDR1 is SEHNR, CDR2 FQNEAQ (reference sequence). Germline trimming cut 5 bases from V and 0 bases from J; bases unmatched to any gene: 5. CDR3 coding DNA: TGTGCCAGCAGCACGGGACAGGTTGCAACTAATGAAAAACTGTTTTTT. Residues: CASSTGQVATNEKLFF.

The sample holds a few counts of this clone. The gene calls are TRBV28 and TRBJ2-5, with 10 bases aligning to TRBD1. V trimming: 6 bases; J trimming: 5 bases; junction bases outside the gene matches: 9. The germline CDR1 and CDR2 sequences are MDHEN and SYDVKM. This CDR3 region has 15 residues. CDR3: CASRPLTGGGETQYF. The CDR3 DNA follows: TGTGCCAGCAGGCCCCTGACAGGGGGCGGGGAGACCCAGTACTTC.

The V call is TRBV28, the J call TRBJ1-3; 9 bases fit TRBD1. Trimming cost V 5 bases and J 8 bases; bases outside gene matches: 10. The V gene's germline CDR1 is MDHEN and CDR2 SYDVKM. The CDR3 has 15 amino acids. The DNA of the CDR3 is TGTGCCAGCAGTCCGCTTCGGGGACAGGGCTACACCATATATTTT. Translating it yields CASSPLRGQGYTIYF.

The rearrangement joins TRBV28 to TRBJ2-4, with 11 bases matching TRBD1. Germline V gene data show CDR1 as MDHEN and CDR2 as SYDVKM. With V trimmed by 7 bases and J by 7 bases, 6 bases remained unmatched. The CDR3 sequence is 14 residues long. CDR3 in DNA: TGTGCCAGCACCCGGGACAGGGGGGAGAACATTCAGTACTTC. This codes for CASTRDRGENIQYF.

V usage is TRBV5-4 and J usage is TRBJ2-1, with 13 bases that match TRBD2. The V segment lost 0 bases and the J segment 0 bases; nucleotides outside the gene matches: 3. Germline loops: CDR1 SGHNT, CDR2 YYREEE (reference sequence). CDR3 length equals 18 residues. CDR3 DNA sequence: TGTGCCAGCAGCTTGGGACTAGCGGGAGGCTACTCCTACAATGAGCAGTTCTTC. Protein sequence: CASSLGLAGGYSYNEQFF.

This clone has only a few counts. The V gene is TRBV6-1, the J gene TRBJ2-3, with TRBD1 identical over 7 bases. CDR1 MNHNS and CDR2 SASEGT come from the germline V gene. The CDR3 has 15 amino acids. With 6 bases clipped from V and 0 bases from J, the junction kept 6 bases outside the gene matches. CDR3 region: CASRGQTRSTDTQYF. The CDR3 DNA is TGTGCCAGCAGGGGACAGACACGAAGCACAGATACGCAGTATTTT.

The V and J genes are TRBV27 and TRBJ1-2; 7 positions agree with TRBD1. The J segment lost 4 bases and the V segment lost 8 bases, leaving 13 bases of the junction unmatched. CDR3 length equals 15 residues. In germline, CDR1 is MNHEY, CDR2 SMNVEV (reference sequence). The CDR3 loop reads CASSGTLNRGYGYTF. The CDR3 DNA reads as TGTGCCAGCTCCGGGACACTTAACAGGGGCTATGGCTACACCTTC.

The table lists this clone with a few counts. V and J are TRBV30 and TRBJ2-5, with D perhaps TRBD1 (5 bases). V lost 4 bases, J lost 3 bases, and 15 bases lay in between. This CDR3 spans 14 amino acids. Per germline, CDR1 GTSNPN and CDR2 SVGIG (reference sequence). The CDR3 nucleotides are TGTGCCTGGACCCCCCCAGGGTTCGAAGAGACCCAGTACTTC. Translating gives CAWTPPGFEETQYF.

This clone has a handful of counts. V usage is TRBV12-5 and J usage is TRBJ2-1; the match to TRBD2 covers 7 bases. Trimming cost V 2 bases and J 2 bases; bases outside gene matches: 6. The CDR3 length is 16 residues. Germline CDR1 and CDR2: LGHNT and FRNRAP. The CDR3 DNA is TGTGCTAGTGGTTTGTTGGCGGGAGATCCCTACAATGAGCAGTTCTTC. It is translated as CASGLLAGDPYNEQFF.

The CDR3 loop is CASSEEGQGFSSYNSPLHF. The CDR3 bases are TGTGCCAGCAGTGAAGAGGGACAGGGATTTAGCTCCTATAATTCACCCCTCCACTTT. V and J are TRBV6-1 and TRBJ1-6; 9 bases fit TRBD1. The germline gives CDR1 MNHNS, CDR2 SASEGT. This CDR3 has 19 amino acids. With V trimmed by 1 base and J by 0 bases, 7 bases remained unmatched.

The V and J genes are TRBV28 and TRBJ1-5; tentative D call: TRBD1 (5 bases). The CDR3 totals 17 residues. Germline V CDR1 and CDR2: MDHEN, SYDVKM. The V end lost 5 bases, the J end lost 2 bases, and 19 bases lay between the germline ends. The CDR3 reads CASSPSGRVNRNQPQHF. DNA for the CDR3: TGTGCCAGCAGTCCCTCGGGCAGGGTTAATCGCAATCAGCCCCAGCATTTT.

This chain connects TRBV5-3 to TRBJ2-1, with a tentative D call TRBD2 (6 bases). TRBV5-3 is classed as an ORF, of uncertain function. V was clipped by 4 bases and J by 1 base, with 18 bases between them. The CDR3 is 17 residues long. The chain's CDR3 is CARSPPSVEGSYNEQFF. The CDR3 DNA is TGTGCCAGAAGCCCTCCCAGCGTGGAGGGGTCCTACAATGAGCAGTTCTTC.